Below, one T cell receptor (beta chain) is given with its context. This sample is part of a study of blood T cell repertoires in COVID-19. V dropped 1 base and J dropped 2 bases, with 6 bases sitting between them. Germline CDR1 and CDR2: MGHRA and YSYEKL. The CDR3 has 13 residues. In the original workflow: Estimation of nucleated cell counts relied on the amplification of reference gene primers. The repertoire was sequenced with immunoSEQ multiplex PCR; TCRdb's copy has only in-frame clones and lacks some. That table gives V, J and clone size, and the DNA gave D and trimming. The data hold 400,000 to 500,000 clones, with 70% to 90% observed a single time.

The sequenced sample was PBMCs or T cells enriched from blood (not recorded which). V is TRBV4-1 and J is TRBJ2-7; D possibly corresponds to TRBD2 (6 bases). The receptor's source is a woman between 18 and 29 years old who had been exposed to COVID-19. The CDR3 is CASSQGRAYEQYF. As DNA, the CDR3 is TGCGCCAGCAGCCAAGGGAGGGCCTACGAGCAGTACTTC.